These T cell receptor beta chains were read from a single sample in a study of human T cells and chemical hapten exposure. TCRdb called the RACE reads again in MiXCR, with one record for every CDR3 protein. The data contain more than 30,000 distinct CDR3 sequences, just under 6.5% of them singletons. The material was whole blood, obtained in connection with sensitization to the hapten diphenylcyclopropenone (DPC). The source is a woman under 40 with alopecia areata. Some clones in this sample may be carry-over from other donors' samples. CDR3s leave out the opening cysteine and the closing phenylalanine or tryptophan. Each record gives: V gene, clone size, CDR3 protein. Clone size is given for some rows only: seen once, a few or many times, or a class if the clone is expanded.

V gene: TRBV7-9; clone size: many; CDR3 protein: ASSLDASPLH
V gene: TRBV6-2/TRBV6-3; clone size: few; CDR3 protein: ASRAGLAGVSEQF
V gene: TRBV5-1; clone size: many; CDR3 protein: ASSTGYEQY
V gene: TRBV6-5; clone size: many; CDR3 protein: ASRYGQGATGELF
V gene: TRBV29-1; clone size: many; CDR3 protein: SVGVPGGQETQY
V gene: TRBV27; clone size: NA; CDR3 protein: ASSLRQDRYEQY
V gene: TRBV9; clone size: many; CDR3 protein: ASSPLGDSRHEQY
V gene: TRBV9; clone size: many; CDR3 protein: ASSLGQDEKLF
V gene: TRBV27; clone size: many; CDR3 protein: ASSLSFAGDRNTEAF
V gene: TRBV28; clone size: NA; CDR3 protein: ASSSPLNEKLF
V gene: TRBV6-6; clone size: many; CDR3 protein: ATLGYEQY
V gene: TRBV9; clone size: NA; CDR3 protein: ASSVSTASNTEAF
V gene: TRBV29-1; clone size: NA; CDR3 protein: SVETNSYEQY
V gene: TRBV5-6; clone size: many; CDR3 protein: ASSKWASPRPLH
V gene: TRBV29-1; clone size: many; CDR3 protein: SVDEKGADTEAF
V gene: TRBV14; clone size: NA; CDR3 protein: ASSQGRGLDEAF
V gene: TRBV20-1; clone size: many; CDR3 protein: SANGAGPGANVLT
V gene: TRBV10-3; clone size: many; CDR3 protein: AIKGQGPYNEQF
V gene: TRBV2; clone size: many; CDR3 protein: ASKPQGVNEQY
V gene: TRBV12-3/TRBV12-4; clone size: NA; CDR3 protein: ASSFDRTNQPQH
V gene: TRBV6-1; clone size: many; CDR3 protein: ASSEEGDIIGGYT
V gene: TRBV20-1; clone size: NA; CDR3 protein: SAKAGGMDIQY
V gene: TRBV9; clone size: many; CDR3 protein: ASSATGGEQY
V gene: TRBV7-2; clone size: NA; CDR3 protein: ASSHRDSNQPQH
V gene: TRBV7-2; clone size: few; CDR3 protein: ASSLRRLTGELF
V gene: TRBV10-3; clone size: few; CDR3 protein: AISERGYNEQF
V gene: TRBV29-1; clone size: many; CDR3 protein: SVFLGNEQF
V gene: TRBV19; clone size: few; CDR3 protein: ASSQPTPVLGQPQH
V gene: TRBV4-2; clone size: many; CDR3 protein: ASSQLDNPYNEQF
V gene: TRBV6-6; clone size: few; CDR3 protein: ASTTPQLAGGHKDTQY
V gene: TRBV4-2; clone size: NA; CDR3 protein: ASSREQGTEAF
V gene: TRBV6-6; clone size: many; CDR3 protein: ASSLDNQPQH
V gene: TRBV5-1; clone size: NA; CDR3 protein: ASSLGDRVVGYDT